A selection of T cell receptor beta chains follows, all from one sample in a study of T cell repertoires in cytomegalovirus infection. TCRdb re-called the reads through MiXCR, storing one row per CDR3 protein. Of some 600,000 distinct CDR3 sequences detected, around 24% appear once; the ten largest clones hold around 7.6%. The material sequenced was CD8+ T cells from PBMCs. The source of these receptors is a human donor in good health (CMV status not recorded). Some clones in this sample may be carry-over from other donors' samples. Each CDR3 is given with its conserved first and last residue.

J: TRBJ1-1; V: TRBV6-2/TRBV6-3; CDR3: CASSTAGGAGTEAFF
J: TRBJ1-1; V: TRBV28; CDR3: CASSPLGQATEAFF
J: TRBJ2-5; V: TRBV7-9; CDR3: CASSPRPGTSGGANQETQYF
J: TRBJ1-1; V: TRBV4-2; CDR3: CASSRNIGPLEAFF
J: TRBJ1-2; V: TRBV4-1; CDR3: CASSPPPGQGAGGYTF
J: TRBJ2-1; V: TRBV7-9; CDR3: CASNYPGTGGPNEQFF
J: TRBJ2-1; V: TRBV4-1; CDR3: CASSQDFGNEQFF
J: TRBJ1-2; V: TRBV29-1; CDR3: CSVEAPKLVPTEVYGYTF
J: TRBJ2-7; V: TRBV19; CDR3: CASSPGVAGIPYEQYF
J: TRBJ2-7; V: TRBV6-5; CDR3: CASSYSNAQGYEQYF
J: TRBJ2-7; V: TRBV27; CDR3: CATTTYTRQGPYEQYF
J: TRBJ1-2; V: TRBV13; CDR3: CASSSWTDSTWDYGYTF
J: TRBJ1-1; V: TRBV5-4; CDR3: CASSPLGQLNTEAFF
J: TRBJ2-5; V: TRBV14; CDR3: CASSRKSRETQYF
J: TRBJ1-1; V: TRBV12-3/TRBV12-4; CDR3: CASSPGPGEAFF
J: TRBJ1-2; V: TRBV19; CDR3: CVSSPRGQGLVYGYTF
J: TRBJ1-2; V: TRBV15; CDR3: CATSTGTGKTGYTF
J: TRBJ1-2; V: TRBV29-1; CDR3: CSVEWASSGYTF
J: TRBJ2-1; V: TRBV20-1; CDR3: CSASPGFYNEQFF
J: TRBJ2-2; V: TRBV24-1; CDR3: CATSDHHGPGELFF
J: TRBJ2-1; V: TRBV28; CDR3: CASSLPRLAGASDNEQFF
J: TRBJ2-5; V: TRBV2; CDR3: CASSPDRRAETQYF
J: TRBJ1-1; V: TRBV12-3/TRBV12-4; CDR3: CASSPQGNPEAFF
J: TRBJ2-1; V: TRBV7-9; CDR3: CASSFVQGPYNEQFF
J: TRBJ2-7; V: TRBV4-2; CDR3: CASSQEFSGGYEQYF
J: TRBJ2-6; V: TRBV6-5; CDR3: CASSYEAGGADGANVLTF
J: TRBJ2-1; V: TRBV7-3; CDR3: CASSFFPGASYNEQFF
J: TRBJ1-1; V: TRBV6-2/TRBV6-3; CDR3: CASSYPYRALNTEAFF
J: TRBJ2-6; V: TRBV7-2; CDR3: CASSGVRRANVLTF
J: TRBJ2-5; V: TRBV20-1; CDR3: CSAPTSGVRETQYF
J: TRBJ2-3; V: TRBV11-2; CDR3: CASSLEGVITDTQYF
J: TRBJ2-5; V: TRBV29-1; CDR3: CSVDWTDQETQYF
J: TRBJ2-1; V: TRBV7-2; CDR3: CASSLAEAMGGNEQFF
J: TRBJ2-3; V: TRBV29-1; CDR3: CSEAAGYSTDTQYF
J: TRBJ2-1; V: TRBV7-9; CDR3: CASSLSGGPLYNEQFF
J: TRBJ1-1; V: TRBV7-6; CDR3: CASSLAGSEAFF
J: TRBJ2-5; V: TRBV6-6; CDR3: CASSGMEGTQYF
J: TRBJ2-7; V: TRBV10-3; CDR3: CAILQGNEQYF
J: TRBJ1-1; V: TRBV5-3; CDR3: CASSLDRLRAFF
J: TRBJ2-5; V: TRBV25-1; CDR3: CASRGLEETQYF
J: TRBJ1-2; V: TRBV28; CDR3: CASTTSGRLSGYTF
J: TRBJ2-2; V: TRBV29-1; CDR3: CSVELDTGELFF
J: TRBJ1-4; V: TRBV4-2; CDR3: CASSPIKQGPREEKLFF
J: TRBJ2-3; V: TRBV10-3; CDR3: CAIRTATDTQYF
J: TRBJ1-4; V: TRBV11-2; CDR3: CAGSLNRHNEKLFF
J: TRBJ2-3; V: TRBV11-3; CDR3: CASSPSGTSGGLRSTDTQYF
J: TRBJ1-6; V: TRBV27; CDR3: CASRTRDRSNSPLHF
J: TRBJ1-1; V: TRBV6-1; CDR3: CASSEIRHLNTEAFF
J: TRBJ2-1; V: TRBV12-3/TRBV12-4; CDR3: CASSSRTGGYEQFF
J: TRBJ1-6; V: TRBV7-3; CDR3: CASSLGISYNSPLHF
J: TRBJ2-2; V: TRBV12-3/TRBV12-4; CDR3: CANRGSGEDTGELFF
J: TRBJ2-7; V: TRBV7-6; CDR3: CASSLEIRGTGEQYF
J: TRBJ2-3; V: TRBV6-5; CDR3: CATGRQNTDTQYF
J: TRBJ2-1; V: TRBV12-3/TRBV12-4; CDR3: CASTRGGAGNEQFF
J: TRBJ2-3; V: TRBV20-1; CDR3: CSARSSDRVGQYF